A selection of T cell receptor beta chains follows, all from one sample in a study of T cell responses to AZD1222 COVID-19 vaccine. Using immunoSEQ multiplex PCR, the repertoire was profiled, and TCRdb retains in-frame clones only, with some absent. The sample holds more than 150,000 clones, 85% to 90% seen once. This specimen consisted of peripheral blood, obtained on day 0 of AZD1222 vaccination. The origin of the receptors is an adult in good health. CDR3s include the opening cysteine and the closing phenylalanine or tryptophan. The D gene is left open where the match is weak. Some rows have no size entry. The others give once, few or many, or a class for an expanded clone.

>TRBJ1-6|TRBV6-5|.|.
CASSYSAQNNSPLHF
TGTGCCAGCAGTTACTCTGCCCAGAATAATTCACCCCTCCACTTT
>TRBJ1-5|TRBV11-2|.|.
CASSSLTGSNQPQHF
TGTGCCAGCAGCTCCCTCACAGGTAGCAATCAGCCCCAGCATTTT
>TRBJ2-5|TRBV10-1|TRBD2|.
CASSESTDGGETQYF
TGCGCCAGCAGTGAGTCTACGGACGGGGGGGAGACCCAGTACTTC
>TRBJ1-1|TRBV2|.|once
CASSEAVVNTEAFF
TGTGCCAGCAGTGAAGCCGTGGTTAACACTGAAGCTTTCTTT
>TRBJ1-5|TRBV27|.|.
CASSVASSNQPQHF
TGTGCCAGCAGTGTAGCTTCGAGCAATCAGCCCCAGCATTTT
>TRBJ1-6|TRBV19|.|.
CASSIDVQLSYNSPLHF
TGTGCCAGTAGTATAGATGTCCAGCTCTCCTATAATTCACCCCTCCACTTT
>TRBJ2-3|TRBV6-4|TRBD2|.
CASSDQGTSGSDTQYF
TGTGCCAGCAGTGATCAGGGGACTAGCGGGAGCGATACGCAGTATTTT
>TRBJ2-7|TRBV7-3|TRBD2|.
CASSLTGTSGNEQYF
TGTGCCAGCAGCTTAACCGGGACTAGCGGGAACGAGCAGTACTTC
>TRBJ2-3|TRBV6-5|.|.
CASRPYLSPDTQYF
TGTGCCAGCAGGCCCTATTTGTCCCCAGATACGCAGTATTTT
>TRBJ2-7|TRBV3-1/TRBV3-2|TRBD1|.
CASSPRDRGQEQYF
TGTGCCAGCAGCCCCCGGGACAGGGGGCAAGAGCAGTACTTC
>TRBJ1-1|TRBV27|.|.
CASSFIRNAEAFF
TGTGCCAGCAGTTTCATACGGAACGCTGAAGCTTTCTTT
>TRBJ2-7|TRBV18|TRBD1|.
CASSSTGPYEQYF
TGTGCCAGCTCGTCGACAGGGCCCTACGAGCAGTACTTC
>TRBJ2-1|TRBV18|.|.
CASSPAMENEQFF
TGTGCCAGCTCACCGGCAATGGAGAATGAGCAGTTCTTC
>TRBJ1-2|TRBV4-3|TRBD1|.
CASGDRGRIGYTF
TGCGCCAGCGGGGACAGGGGGAGAATTGGCTACACCTTC
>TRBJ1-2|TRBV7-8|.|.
CASSEAVGRMSYGYTF
TGTGCCAGCAGCGAAGCGGTAGGCAGGATGAGCTATGGCTACACCTTC
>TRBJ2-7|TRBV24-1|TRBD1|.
CATSGDRGHEQYF
TGTGCCACCAGTGGGGACAGGGGCCACGAGCAGTACTTC
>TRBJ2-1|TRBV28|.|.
CASSYNEQFF
TGTGCCAGCTCCTACAATGAGCAGTTCTTC
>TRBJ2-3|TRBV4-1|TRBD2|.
CASSQDGAGGPTDTQYF
TGCGCCAGCAGCCAAGATGGAGCGGGAGGGCCCACAGATACGCAGTATTTT
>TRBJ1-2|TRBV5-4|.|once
CASSLDHYGYTF
TGTGCCAGCAGCTTGGATCACTATGGCTACACCTTC
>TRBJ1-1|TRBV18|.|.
CASSPKMNTEAFF
TGTGCCAGCTCACCGAAGATGAACACTGAAGCTTTCTTT
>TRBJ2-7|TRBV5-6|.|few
CASSLVTVYEQYF
TGTGCCAGCAGCTTGGTGACAGTCTACGAGCAGTACTTC
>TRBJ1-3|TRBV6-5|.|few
CASSRGPDSGNTIYF
TGTGCCAGCAGTAGAGGACCGGACTCTGGAAACACCATATATTTT
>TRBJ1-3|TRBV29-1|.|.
CSVTRGGFSGNTIYF
TGCAGCGTTACGAGGGGGGGTTTCAGTGGAAACACCATATATTTT
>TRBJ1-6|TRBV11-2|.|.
CASSLNPGPLNSPLHF
TGTGCCAGCAGCTTAAATCCGGGACCATTGAATTCACCCCTCCACTTT
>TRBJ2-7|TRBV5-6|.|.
CASSPAEASSYEQYF
TGTGCCAGCAGCCCGGCGGAGGCCTCTTCCTACGAGCAGTACTTC
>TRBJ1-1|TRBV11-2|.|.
CASSAHPHLGEAFF
TGTGCCAGCAGCGCGCACCCACACTTAGGTGAAGCTTTCTTT
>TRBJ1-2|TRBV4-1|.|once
CASSPRTSNYGYTF
TGCGCCAGCAGCCCCCGGACATCTAACTATGGCTACACCTTC
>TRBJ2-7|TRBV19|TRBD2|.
CATGGGADSYEQYF
TGTGCCACCGGGGGGGGTGCGGACTCCTACGAGCAGTACTTC
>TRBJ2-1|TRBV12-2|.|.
CASRPLDRTYNEQFF
TGTGCAAGTCGCCCACTGGACAGGACCTACAATGAGCAGTTCTTC
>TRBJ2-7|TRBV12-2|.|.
CASRFQPEGPYEQYF
TGTGCAAGTCGCTTTCAGCCCGAGGGGCCCTACGAGCAGTACTTC
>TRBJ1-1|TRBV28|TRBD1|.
CASRTTGGRLTEAFF
TGTGCCAGCAGGACTACAGGGGGTAGACTCACTGAAGCTTTCTTT
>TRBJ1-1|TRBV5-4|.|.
CASSSQRGEAFF
TGTGCCAGCAGCTCCCAGAGGGGGGAAGCTTTCTTT
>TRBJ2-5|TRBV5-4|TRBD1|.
CASSAGTEKETQYF
TGTGCCAGCAGCGCCGGGACAGAAAAAGAGACCCAGTACTTC
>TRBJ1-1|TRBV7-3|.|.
CASSLGAQNTEAFF
TGTGCCAGCAGCTTAGGGGCCCAAAACACTGAAGCTTTCTTT
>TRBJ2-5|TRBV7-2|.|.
CASSRQETQYF
TGTGCCAGCAGCCGACAAGAGACCCAGTACTTC
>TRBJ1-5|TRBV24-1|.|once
CATSPGDNYSNQPQHF
TGTGCCACCAGCCCAGGGGACAACTATAGCAATCAGCCCCAGCATTTT
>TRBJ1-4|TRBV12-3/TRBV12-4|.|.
CASSPQGWGLFF
TGTGCCAGCAGTCCACAGGGTTGGGGACTGTTTTTT
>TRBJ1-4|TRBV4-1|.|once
CASSQERVATNEKLFF
TGCGCCAGCAGCCAAGAAAGGGTTGCAACTAATGAAAAACTGTTTTTT
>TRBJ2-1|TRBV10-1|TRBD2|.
CASRGGRAKDEQFF
TGCGCCAGCAGGGGAGGGAGGGCAAAGGATGAGCAGTTCTTC
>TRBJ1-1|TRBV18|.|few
CASSPTDMNTEAFF
TGTGCCAGCTCACCCACGGACATGAACACTGAAGCTTTCTTT
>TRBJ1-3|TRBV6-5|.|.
CASSYSRGSSGNTIYF
TGTGCCAGCAGTTACTCGAGGGGAAGCTCTGGAAACACCATATATTTT
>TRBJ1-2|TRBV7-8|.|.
CASSLVGQPNGYTF
TGTGCCAGCAGCTTAGTCGGACAGCCGAATGGCTACACCTTC
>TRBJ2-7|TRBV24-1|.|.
CATSDLRTYEQYF
TGTGCCACCAGTGATTTGCGGACCTACGAGCAGTACTTC
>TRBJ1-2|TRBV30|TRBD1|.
CAWSAVRGLSGYTF
TGTGCCTGGAGTGCCGTCAGGGGGCTAAGTGGCTACACCTTC
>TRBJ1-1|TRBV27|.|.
CASSLAVGLMGGNTEAFF
TGTGCCAGCAGTTTAGCGGTGGGTCTGATGGGAGGGAACACTGAAGCTTTCTTT
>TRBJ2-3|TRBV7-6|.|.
CASSQIAISGGITDTQYF
TGTGCCAGCAGCCAGATAGCGATCTCCGGGGGTATCACAGATACGCAGTATTTT
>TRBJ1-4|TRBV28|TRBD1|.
CASSPLGQGGEKLFF
TGTGCCAGCAGTCCCCTCGGACAGGGAGGTGAAAAACTGTTTTTT
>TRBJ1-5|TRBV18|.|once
CASSLGWNQPQHF
TGTGCCAGCTCTCTCGGGTGGAATCAGCCCCAGCATTTT